Listed below are T cell receptor beta chains from one sample, sequenced in a study of vaccination and CD4 T cells after COVID-19. The antigens of these receptors remain unknown. Via MiXCR, TCRdb re-called the PCR reads, giving one row per CDR3 protein. The sample shows about 16,000 distinct CDR3 sequences, just under 50% of them seen only once. This specimen was CD4+ T cells from blood, cultured in vitro, taken before SARS-CoV-2 vaccination. The receptors were gathered from a human donor who had recovered from COVID-19. CDR3s include the opening cysteine and the closing phenylalanine or tryptophan. The order of the fields is J gene, V gene, clone size, D gene, CDR3 protein, CDR3 DNA. The D gene is left open where the match is weak. Some rows have no size entry. The others give once, few or many, or a class for an expanded clone.

TRBJ2-1 | TRBV6-5 | NA | NA | CASSYAYNEQFF | TGTGCCAGCAGTTACGCGTACAATGAGCAGTTCTTC
TRBJ2-5 | TRBV27 | few | TRBD1 | CASTRTGGTEETQYF | TGTGCCAGCACCAGGACAGGGGGTACCGAGGAGACCCAGTACTTC
TRBJ2-2 | TRBV5-4 | NA | NA | CASSPGHSNTGELFF | TGTGCCAGCAGCCCCGGTCACTCGAACACCGGGGAGCTGTTTTTT
TRBJ1-2 | TRBV19 | NA | TRBD1 | CASSTDTGTGLDGYTF | TGTGCCAGTAGTACAGACACCGGGACAGGGCTGGATGGCTACACCTTC
TRBJ2-5 | TRBV4-3 | NA | NA | CASSRGTDYQETQYF | TGCGCCAGCAGCCGCGGGACGGATTACCAAGAGACCCAGTACTTC
TRBJ2-7 | TRBV6-2/TRBV6-3 | NA | NA | CASRGMRGGDLGASYEQYF | TGTGCCAGCAGAGGTATGCGGGGTGGGGATCTAGGGGCCTCCTACGAGCAGTACTTC
TRBJ1-1 | TRBV6-1 | NA | TRBD1 | CASSETGSTEAFF | TGTGCCAGCAGTGAGACAGGGAGCACTGAAGCTTTCTTT
TRBJ1-2 | TRBV12-5 | NA | NA | CASGRGGANYGYTF | TGTGCTAGTGGACGCGGCGGCGCCAACTATGGCTACACCTTC
TRBJ1-6 | TRBV6-5 | few | NA | CASSYEVNNSPLHF | TGTGCCAGCAGTTACGAGGTGAATAATTCACCCCTCCACTTT
TRBJ1-6 | TRBV12-3/TRBV12-4 | NA | NA | CASTQGYNSPLHF | TGTGCCAGCACCCAGGGGTATAATTCACCCCTCCACTTT
TRBJ1-1 | TRBV28 | NA | NA | CASSGVNTEAFF | TGTGCCAGCAGCGGGGTGAACACTGAAGCTTTCTTT
TRBJ2-7 | TRBV19 | NA | TRBD2 | CASSITSGSYEQYF | TGTGCCAGTAGTATCACTAGCGGGAGCTACGAGCAGTACTTC
TRBJ2-7 | TRBV7-9 | few | NA | CASSLELRSYEQYF | TGTGCCAGCAGCTTAGAACTTCGATCCTACGAGCAGTACTTC
TRBJ1-2 | TRBV7-2 | few | TRBD1 | CASSLSRTGDYGYTF | TGTGCCAGCAGCTTGTCACGGACAGGGGACTATGGCTACACCTTC
TRBJ1-2 | TRBV27 | NA | TRBD1 | CASSIGTGVYGYTF | TGTGCCAGCAGTATCGGGACAGGGGTTTATGGCTACACCTTC
TRBJ1-6 | TRBV20-1 | few | TRBD1 | CSARDGQASSPLHF | TGCAGTGCTAGAGATGGACAGGCGAGTTCACCCCTCCACTTT
TRBJ2-7 | TRBV24-1 | once | NA | CATSEGGSRAEQYF | TGTGCCACCAGCGAAGGAGGGTCGAGGGCCGAGCAGTACTTC
TRBJ2-2 | TRBV11-2 | NA | NA | CASSLERTAGELFF | TGTGCCAGCAGCTTAGAGAGGACTGCCGGGGAGCTGTTTTTT
TRBJ2-5 | TRBV7-9 | few | TRBD2 | CASSGTSGLKETQYF | TGTGCCAGCAGCGGGACTAGCGGGTTGAAGGAGACCCAGTACTTC
TRBJ2-5 | TRBV11-2 | few | NA | CASSPRLSQETQYF | TGTGCCAGCAGCCCCCGACTGAGCCAAGAGACCCAGTACTTC
TRBJ2-7 | TRBV5-4 | NA | NA | CASSLETFSYEQYF | TGTGCCAGCAGCTTGGAGACTTTCAGCTACGAGCAGTACTTC
TRBJ2-1 | TRBV6-1 | NA | NA | CASRVQGENEQFF | TGTGCCAGCAGGGTGCAGGGCGAGAATGAGCAGTTCTTC
TRBJ2-7 | TRBV28 | NA | TRBD2 | CASSVPRLAGSYEQYF | TGTGCCAGCAGTGTACCTCGACTAGCGGGATCCTACGAGCAGTACTTC
TRBJ1-2 | TRBV7-2 | NA | TRBD1 | CASRSDRGGRDGYTF | TGTGCCAGCAGATCGGACAGGGGGGGAAGGGATGGCTACACCTTC
TRBJ1-6 | TRBV20-1 | NA | NA | CSANNFGGPPLHF | TGCAGTGCCAACAATTTCGGGGGGCCTCCCCTCCACTTT
TRBJ2-3 | TRBV20-1 | NA | TRBD2 | CSATPFVAGEADTQYF | TGCAGTGCTACACCCTTCGTAGCGGGAGAGGCAGATACGCAGTATTTT
TRBJ1-2 | TRBV7-2 | NA | TRBD1 | CASSLGRQGGGYTF | TGTGCCAGCAGCTTAGGCCGACAGGGGGGAGGCTACACCTTC
TRBJ2-2 | TRBV7-7 | NA | NA | CASSPYRVGNTGELFF | TGTGCCAGCAGCCCGTACAGGGTTGGGAACACCGGGGAGCTGTTTTTT
TRBJ1-2 | TRBV7-9 | few | NA | CASSRDTGIHGYTF | TGTGCCAGCAGCCGCGACACAGGTATCCATGGCTACACCTTC
TRBJ1-1 | TRBV5-1 | NA | NA | CASADSFDTEAFF | TGCGCCAGTGCGGACAGCTTCGACACTGAAGCTTTCTTT
TRBJ2-3 | TRBV6-1 | NA | TRBD2 | CASTYSGGHGNTQYF | TGTGCCAGCACCTATAGCGGGGGGCACGGTAATACGCAGTATTTT
TRBJ2-5 | TRBV11-1 | NA | NA | CASSSTGTKGETQYF | TGTGCCAGCAGCTCTACCGGGACCAAGGGCGAGACCCAGTACTTC
TRBJ1-1 | TRBV27 | NA | TRBD1 | CASSSPGGRTEAFF | TGTGCCAGCAGTTCCCCAGGGGGGCGGACCGAAGCTTTCTTT
TRBJ2-5 | TRBV2 | NA | NA | CASRGDLGAGTQYF | TGTGCCAGCAGAGGGGACCTAGGGGCCGGGACCCAGTACTTC
TRBJ1-3 | TRBV7-9 | few | NA | CASSLANSREMDF | TGTGCCAGCAGCTTAGCGAATTCCCGCGAAATGGATTTT
TRBJ2-5 | TRBV7-9 | few | NA | CASSLVGRMATQYF | TGTGCCAGCAGCTTAGTGGGCCGGATGGCGACCCAGTACTTC
TRBJ2-7 | TRBV20-1 | NA | TRBD1 | CSARVPWGKGQGDEQYF | TGCAGTGCTAGAGTTCCCTGGGGTAAGGGACAGGGGGACGAGCAGTACTTC
TRBJ1-2 | TRBV20-1 | NA | NA | CSARERGRNYGYTF | TGCAGTGCTAGAGAACGGGGACGTAACTATGGCTACACCTTC
TRBJ1-1 | TRBV5-1 | NA | NA | CASSQREGGNTEAFF | TGCGCCAGCAGCCAGCGGGAAGGGGGGAACACTGAAGCTTTCTTT
TRBJ1-1 | TRBV6-4 | NA | NA | CASSAEGGTEAFF | TGTGCCAGCAGTGCCGAAGGGGGGACTGAAGCTTTCTTT
TRBJ1-2 | TRBV6-5 | NA | TRBD1 | CASSSIPPGQGNYGYTF | TGTGCCAGCAGTTCCATTCCCCCGGGACAGGGGAACTATGGCTACACCTTC
TRBJ1-6 | TRBV7-2 | NA | NA | CASSLEAFNSPLHF | TGTGCCAGCAGCTTGGAGGCATTTAATTCACCCCTCCACTTT
TRBJ1-2 | TRBV5-5 | NA | NA | CASSLGVSGGHYGYTF | TGTGCCAGCAGCTTGGGCGTGTCCGGGGGGCACTATGGCTACACCTTC
TRBJ2-1 | TRBV7-2 | NA | TRBD2 | CASLAGAIAGEQFF | TGTGCCAGCTTAGCGGGGGCAATTGCTGGTGAGCAGTTCTTC
TRBJ1-2 | TRBV6-1 | few | TRBD1 | CASSRRRDRGQQGYTF | TGTGCCAGCAGTCGCCGTCGGGACAGGGGTCAACAAGGCTACACCTTC
TRBJ1-6 | TRBV25-1 | NA | NA | CASREQDSPLHF | TGTGCCAGCAGGGAACAGGATTCACCCCTCCACTTT
TRBJ1-2 | TRBV4-3 | once | NA | CASSQDAAEPNYGYTF | TGCGCCAGCAGCCAAGATGCGGCAGAACCCAACTATGGCTACACCTTC
TRBJ1-2 | TRBV7-2 | NA | NA | CASSPHAQGSDYGYTF | TGTGCCAGCAGCCCACACGCACAGGGTTCCGACTATGGCTACACCTTC
TRBJ2-7 | TRBV20-1 | few | TRBD2 | CSASTASGYEQYF | TGCAGTGCTAGCACGGCTAGCGGGTATGAGCAGTACTTC
TRBJ2-3 | TRBV5-1 | NA | NA | CASSLSTSLGTDTQYF | TGCGCCAGCAGCTTATCAACGAGCCTTGGCACAGATACGCAGTATTTT
TRBJ2-7 | TRBV5-4 | NA | TRBD1 | CASSATGGFYEQYF | TGTGCCAGCAGCGCGACAGGGGGGTTCTACGAGCAGTACTTC
TRBJ2-7 | TRBV6-2/TRBV6-3 | NA | NA | CASSLGERAYEQYF | TGTGCCAGCAGCCTAGGAGAGAGAGCCTACGAGCAGTACTTC
TRBJ1-5 | TRBV20-1 | few | NA | CSAAGDLGNQPQHF | TGCAGTGCTGCTGGGGATTTAGGCAATCAGCCCCAGCATTTT